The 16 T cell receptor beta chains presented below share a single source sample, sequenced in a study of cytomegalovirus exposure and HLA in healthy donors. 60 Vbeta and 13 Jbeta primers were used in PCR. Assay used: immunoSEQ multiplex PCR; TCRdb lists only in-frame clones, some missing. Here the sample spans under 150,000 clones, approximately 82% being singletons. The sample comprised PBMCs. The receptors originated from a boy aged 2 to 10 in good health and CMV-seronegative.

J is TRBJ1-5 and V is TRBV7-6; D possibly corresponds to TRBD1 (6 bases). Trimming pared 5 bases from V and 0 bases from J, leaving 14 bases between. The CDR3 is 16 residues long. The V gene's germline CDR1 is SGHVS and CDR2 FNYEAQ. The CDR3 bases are TGTGCCAGCAGCCTCGCGACAGGCCATAGCAATCAGCCCCAGCATTTT. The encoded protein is CASSLATGHSNQPQHF.

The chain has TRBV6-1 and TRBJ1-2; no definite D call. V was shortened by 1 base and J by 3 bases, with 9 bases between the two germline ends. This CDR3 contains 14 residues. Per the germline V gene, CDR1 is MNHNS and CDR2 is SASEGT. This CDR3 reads CASSEVAGDYGYTF. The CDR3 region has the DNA TGTGCCAGCAGTGAAGTTGCAGGTGACTATGGCTACACCTTC.

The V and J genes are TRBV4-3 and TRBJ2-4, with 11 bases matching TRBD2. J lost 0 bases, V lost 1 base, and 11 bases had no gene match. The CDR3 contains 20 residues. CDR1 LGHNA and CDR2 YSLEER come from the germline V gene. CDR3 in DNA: TGCGCCAGCAGCCAAGTGGCTCTAGCGGGGGGCACCCTAGCCAAAAACATTCAGTACTTC. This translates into CASSQVALAGGTLAKNIQYF.

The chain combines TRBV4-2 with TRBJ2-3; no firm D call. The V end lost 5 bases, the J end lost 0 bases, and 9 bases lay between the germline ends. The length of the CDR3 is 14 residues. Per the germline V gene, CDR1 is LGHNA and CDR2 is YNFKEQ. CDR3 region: CASSNLDSTDTQYF. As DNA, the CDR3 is TGTGCCAGCAGCAATCTAGATAGCACAGATACGCAGTATTTT.

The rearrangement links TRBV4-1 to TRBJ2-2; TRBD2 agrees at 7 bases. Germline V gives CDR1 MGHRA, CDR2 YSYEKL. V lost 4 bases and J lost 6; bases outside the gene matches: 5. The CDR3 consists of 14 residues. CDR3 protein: CASSPGGGPGELFF. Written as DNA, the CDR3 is TGCGCCAGCAGCCCGGGCGGGGGTCCCGGGGAGCTGTTTTTT.

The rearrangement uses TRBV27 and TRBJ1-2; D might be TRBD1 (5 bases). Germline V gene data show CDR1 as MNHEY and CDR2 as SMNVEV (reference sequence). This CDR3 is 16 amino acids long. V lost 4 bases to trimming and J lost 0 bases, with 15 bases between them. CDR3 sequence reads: CASSSQHRPTNYGYTF. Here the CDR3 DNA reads TGTGCCAGCAGTTCCCAACACAGGCCCACTAACTATGGCTACACCTTC.

CDR3 protein: CASGGQGGNWEQFF. CDR3 nucleotides: TGTGCCAGCGGAGGACAGGGGGGAAATTGGGAGCAGTTCTTC. V usage is TRBV7-9 and J usage is TRBJ2-1, with TRBD1 matching over 10 bases. This CDR3 region has 14 residues. V lost 8 bases and J lost 10; bases outside the gene matches: 11. Germline V lookup: CDR1 SEHNR, CDR2 FQNEAQ (reference sequence). Looking up the rest from reference TRBV7-9 and TRBJ2-1 gives the full variable domain: DTGVSQNPRHKITKRGQNVTFRCDPISEHNRLYWYRQTLGQGPEFLTYFQNEAQLEKSRLLSDRFSAERPKGSFSTLEIQRTEQGDSAMYLCASGGQGGNWEQFFGPGTRLTVL.

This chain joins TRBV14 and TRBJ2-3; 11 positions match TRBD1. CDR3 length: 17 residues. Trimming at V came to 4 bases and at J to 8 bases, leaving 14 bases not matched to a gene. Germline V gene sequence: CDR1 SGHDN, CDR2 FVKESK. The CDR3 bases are TGTGCCAGCAGCCTCCAGCCCGGGACAGGGGGGCTACCTACGCAGTATTTT. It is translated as CASSLQPGTGGLPTQYF.

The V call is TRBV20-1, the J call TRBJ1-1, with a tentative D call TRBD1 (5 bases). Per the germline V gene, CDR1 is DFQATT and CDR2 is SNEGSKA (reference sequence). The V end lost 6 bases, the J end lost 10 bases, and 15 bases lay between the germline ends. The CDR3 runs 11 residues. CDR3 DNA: TGCAGTGCCACTTCTCAGGGTGGAGCTTTCTTT. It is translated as CSATSQGGAFF.

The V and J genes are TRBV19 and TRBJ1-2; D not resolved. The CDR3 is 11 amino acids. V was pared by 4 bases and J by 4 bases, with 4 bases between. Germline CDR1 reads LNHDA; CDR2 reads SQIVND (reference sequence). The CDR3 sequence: CASSTFYGYTF. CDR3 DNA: TGTGCCAGTAGTACGTTCTATGGCTACACCTTC.

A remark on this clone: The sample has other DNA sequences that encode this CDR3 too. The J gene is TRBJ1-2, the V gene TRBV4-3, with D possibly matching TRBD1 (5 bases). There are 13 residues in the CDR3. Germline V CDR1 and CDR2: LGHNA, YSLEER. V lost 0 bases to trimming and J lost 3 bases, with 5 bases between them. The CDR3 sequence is CASSQDRDYGYTF. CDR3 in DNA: TGCGCCAGCAGCCAAGACAGGGACTATGGCTACACCTTC.

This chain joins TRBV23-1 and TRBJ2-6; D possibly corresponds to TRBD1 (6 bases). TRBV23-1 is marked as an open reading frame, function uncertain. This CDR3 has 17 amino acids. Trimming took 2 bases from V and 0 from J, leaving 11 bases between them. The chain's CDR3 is CASSQLTGSSGANVLTF. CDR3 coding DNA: TGCGCCAGCAGTCAACTGACAGGCAGCTCTGGGGCCAACGTCCTGACTTTC.

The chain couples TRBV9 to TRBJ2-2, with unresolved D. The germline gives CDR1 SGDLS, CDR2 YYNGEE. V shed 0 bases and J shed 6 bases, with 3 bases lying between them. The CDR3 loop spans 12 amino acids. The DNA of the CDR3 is TGTGCCAGCAGCGTAGGGCCCGGGGAGCTGTTTTTT. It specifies CASSVGPGELFF.

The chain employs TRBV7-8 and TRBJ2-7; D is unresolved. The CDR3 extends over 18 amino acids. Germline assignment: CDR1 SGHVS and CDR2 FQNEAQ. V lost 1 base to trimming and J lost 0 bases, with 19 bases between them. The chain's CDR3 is CASSLGTQDSFSSYEQYV. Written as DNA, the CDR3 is TGTGCCAGCAGCTTAGGCACTCAAGACTCCTTTAGCTCCTACGAGCAGTACGTC.

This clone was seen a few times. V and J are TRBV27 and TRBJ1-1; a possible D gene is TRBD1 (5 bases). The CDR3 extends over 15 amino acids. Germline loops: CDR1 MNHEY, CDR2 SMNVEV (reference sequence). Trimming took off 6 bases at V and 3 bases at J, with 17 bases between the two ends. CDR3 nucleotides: TGTGCCAGCAGCCCCTTTCTGGACACCGACACTGAAGCTTTCTTT. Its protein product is CASSPFLDTDTEAFF.

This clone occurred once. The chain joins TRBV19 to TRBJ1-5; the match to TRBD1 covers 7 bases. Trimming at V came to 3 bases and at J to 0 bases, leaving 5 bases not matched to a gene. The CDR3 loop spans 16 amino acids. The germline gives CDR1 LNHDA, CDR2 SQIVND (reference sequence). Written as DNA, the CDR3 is TGTGCCAGTAGTATTAGCGGGACAGTTAGCAATCAGCCCCAGCATTTT. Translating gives CASSISGTVSNQPQHF.